The 2 T cell receptor beta chains presented below share a single source sample, sequenced in a study of blood T cell repertoires in COVID-19. Measured with immunoSEQ multiplex PCR; TCRdb has only the in-frame clones, and not every one. The sample has around 63,000 clones, 65% to 85% seen once. Sequences were obtained from peripheral blood. These receptor sequences come from a woman aged 70-85 years with acute or convalescent COVID-19.

The V and J genes are TRBV12-3 or TRBV12-4 and TRBJ2-5, with 9 bases identical to TRBD1. The CDR3 length is 13 residues. Losses at the gene ends were 5 bases for V and 5 bases for J; bases not matched to a gene: 3. Here the CDR3 DNA reads TGTGCCAGCAGTACGACAGGGGGGGAGACCCAGTACTTC. This sequence encodes CASSTTGGETQYF.

The gene calls are TRBV6-6 and TRBJ2-1; 8 bases fit TRBD2. Germline trimming cut 5 bases from V and 6 bases from J; bases unmatched to any gene: 9. Germline values: CDR1 MNHNY, CDR2 SVGAGI (reference sequence). The CDR3 covers 15 residues. The CDR3 nucleotides are TGTGCCAGCAGTCCCGGGACTAGAAGGATCAATGAGCAGTTCTTC. It yields the protein CASSPGTRRINEQFF.